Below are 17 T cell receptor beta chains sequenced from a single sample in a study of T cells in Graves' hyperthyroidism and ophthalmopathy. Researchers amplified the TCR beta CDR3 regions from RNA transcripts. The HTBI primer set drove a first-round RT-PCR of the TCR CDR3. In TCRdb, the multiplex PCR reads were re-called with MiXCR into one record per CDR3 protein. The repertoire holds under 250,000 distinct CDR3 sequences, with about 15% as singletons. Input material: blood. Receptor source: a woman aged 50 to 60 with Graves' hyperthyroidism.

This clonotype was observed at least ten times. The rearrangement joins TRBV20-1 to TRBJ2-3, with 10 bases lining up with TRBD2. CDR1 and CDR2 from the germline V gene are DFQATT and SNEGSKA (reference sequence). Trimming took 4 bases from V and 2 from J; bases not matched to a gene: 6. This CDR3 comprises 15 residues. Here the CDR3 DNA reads TGCAGTGCTATAGGTAGCGGGAGGTCCACAGATACGCAGTATTTT. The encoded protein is CSAIGSGRSTDTQYF.

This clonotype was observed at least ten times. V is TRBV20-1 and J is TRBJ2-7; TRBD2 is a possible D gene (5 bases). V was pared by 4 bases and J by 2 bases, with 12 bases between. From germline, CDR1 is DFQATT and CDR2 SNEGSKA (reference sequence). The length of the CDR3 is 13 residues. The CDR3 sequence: CSANPGLAYEQYF. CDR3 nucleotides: TGCAGTGCTAATCCCGGACTCGCCTACGAGCAGTACTTC.

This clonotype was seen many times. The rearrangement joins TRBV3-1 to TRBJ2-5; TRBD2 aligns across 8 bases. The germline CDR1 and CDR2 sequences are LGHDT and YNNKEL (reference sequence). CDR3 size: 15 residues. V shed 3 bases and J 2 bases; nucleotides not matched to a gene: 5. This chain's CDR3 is CASSHFAGGQETQYF. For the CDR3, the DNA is TGTGCCAGCAGCCATTTTGCGGGAGGTCAAGAGACCCAGTACTTC.

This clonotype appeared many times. The CDR3: CASSQGQGSDYGYTF. CDR3 bases: TGTGCCAGCAGCCAAGGCCAGGGGTCAGACTATGGCTACACCTTC. The chain carries TRBV3-1 and TRBJ1-2; D might be TRBD1 (6 bases). V was cut by 1 base and J by 3 bases, with 12 bases left in between. The CDR3 runs 15 residues. From germline, CDR1 is LGHDT and CDR2 YNNKEL (reference sequence).

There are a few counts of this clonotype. CDR3 coding DNA: TGTGCCAGCAGCGGGACTAGCGGGGTCACCGGGACCGGGGAGCTGTTTTTT. It codes for CASSGTSGVTGTGELFF. The chain joins TRBV13 to TRBJ2-2, with TRBD2 matching over 13 bases. V was clipped by 5 bases and J by 5 bases; unmatched bases: 8. The CDR3 runs 17 residues. The germline gives CDR1 PRHDT, CDR2 FYEKMQ (reference sequence).

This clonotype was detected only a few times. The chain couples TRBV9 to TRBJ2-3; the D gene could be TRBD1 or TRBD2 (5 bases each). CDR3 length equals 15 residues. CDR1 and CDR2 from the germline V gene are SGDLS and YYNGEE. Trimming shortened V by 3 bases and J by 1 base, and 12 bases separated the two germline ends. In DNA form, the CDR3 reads TGTGCCAGCAGCGGAGGGGTTTATGGCACAGATACGCAGTATTTT. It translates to CASSGGVYGTDTQYF. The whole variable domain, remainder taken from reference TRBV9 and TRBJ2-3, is DSGVTQTPKHLITATGQRVTLRCSPRSGDLSVYWYQQSLDQGLQFLIQYYNGEERAKGNILERFSAQQFPDLHSELNLSSLELGDSALYFCASSGGVYGTDTQYFGPGTRLTVL.

The CDR3 coding sequence is TGTGCCAGCAGCCCGGGGCCCTACACCGGGGAGCTGTTTTTT. This codes for CASSPGPYTGELFF. This rearrangement joins TRBV7-3 to TRBJ2-2; D might be TRBD1 or TRBD2, each matching 5 bases. V was clipped by 5 bases and J by 3 bases, with 10 bases between them. The CDR3 length is 14 residues. Germline CDR1 and CDR2: SGHTA and FQGTGA.

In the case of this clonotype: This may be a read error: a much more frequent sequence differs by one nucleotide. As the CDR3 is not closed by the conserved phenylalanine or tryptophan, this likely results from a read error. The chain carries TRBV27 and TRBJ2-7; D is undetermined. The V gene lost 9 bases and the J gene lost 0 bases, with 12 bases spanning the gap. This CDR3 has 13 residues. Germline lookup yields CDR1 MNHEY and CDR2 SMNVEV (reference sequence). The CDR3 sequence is CASSREVSYEQYS. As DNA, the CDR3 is TGTGCCAGTTCTAGAGAGGTCTCCTACGAGCAGTACTCC.

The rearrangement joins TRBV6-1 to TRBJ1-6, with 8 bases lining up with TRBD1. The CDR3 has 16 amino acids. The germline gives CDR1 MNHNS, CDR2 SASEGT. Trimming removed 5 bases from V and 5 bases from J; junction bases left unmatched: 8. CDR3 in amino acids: CASSPLPGGDNSPLHF. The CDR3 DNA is TGTGCCAGCAGTCCCCTCCCAGGGGGCGATAATTCACCCCTCCACTTT.

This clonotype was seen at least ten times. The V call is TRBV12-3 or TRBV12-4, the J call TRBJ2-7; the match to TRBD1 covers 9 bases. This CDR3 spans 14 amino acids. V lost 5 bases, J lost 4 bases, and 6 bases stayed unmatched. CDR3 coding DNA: TGTGCCAGCAGTGCGACAGGGGGGGATTACGAGCAGTACTTC. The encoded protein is CASSATGGDYEQYF.

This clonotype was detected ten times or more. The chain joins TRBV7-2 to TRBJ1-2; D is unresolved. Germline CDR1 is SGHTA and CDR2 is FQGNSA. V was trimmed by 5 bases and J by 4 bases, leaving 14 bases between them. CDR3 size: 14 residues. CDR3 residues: CASSPKADTYGYTF. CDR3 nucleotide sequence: TGTGCCAGCAGCCCTAAGGCAGATACCTATGGCTACACCTTC.

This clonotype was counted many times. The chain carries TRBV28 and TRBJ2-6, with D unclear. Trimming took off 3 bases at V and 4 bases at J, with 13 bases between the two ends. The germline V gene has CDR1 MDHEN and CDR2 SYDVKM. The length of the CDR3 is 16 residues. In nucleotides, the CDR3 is TGTGCCAGCAGTTTGGGCAGTTTGCTAGGGGCCAACGTCCTGACTTTC. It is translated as CASSLGSLLGANVLTF.

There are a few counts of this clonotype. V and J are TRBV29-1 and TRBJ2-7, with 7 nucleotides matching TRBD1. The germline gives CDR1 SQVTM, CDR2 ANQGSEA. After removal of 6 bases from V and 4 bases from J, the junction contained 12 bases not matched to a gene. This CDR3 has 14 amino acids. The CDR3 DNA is TGCAGCGTCGCACAGGGGATGGGGGCTTACGAGCAGTACTTC. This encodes CSVAQGMGAYEQYF.

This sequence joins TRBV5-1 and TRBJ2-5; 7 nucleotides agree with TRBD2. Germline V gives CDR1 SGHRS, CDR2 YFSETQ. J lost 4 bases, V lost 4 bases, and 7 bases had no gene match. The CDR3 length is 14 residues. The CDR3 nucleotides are TGCGCCAGCAGCAGCGCGGGAGCGGTAGAGACCCAGTACTTC. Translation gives CASSSAGAVETQYF. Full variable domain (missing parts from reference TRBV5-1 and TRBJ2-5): KAGVTQTPRYLIKTRGQQVTLSCSPISGHRSVSWYQQTPGQGLQFLFEYFSETQRNKGNFPGRFSGRQFSNSRSEMNVSTLELGDSALYLCASSSAGAVETQYFGPGTRLLVL.

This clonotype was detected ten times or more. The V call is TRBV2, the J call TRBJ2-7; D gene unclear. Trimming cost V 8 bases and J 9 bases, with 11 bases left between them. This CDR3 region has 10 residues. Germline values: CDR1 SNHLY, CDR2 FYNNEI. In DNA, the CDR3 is TGTGCCAGCTCTGGGTTGGCGCAGTACTTC. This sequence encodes CASSGLAQYF.

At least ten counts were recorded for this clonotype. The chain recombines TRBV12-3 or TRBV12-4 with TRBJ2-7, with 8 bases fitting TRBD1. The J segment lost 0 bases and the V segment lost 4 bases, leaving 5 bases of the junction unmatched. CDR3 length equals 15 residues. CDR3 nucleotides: TGTGCCAGCAGTTCCGGGACAGGAGACTCCTACGAGCAGTACTTC. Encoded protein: CASSSGTGDSYEQYF.

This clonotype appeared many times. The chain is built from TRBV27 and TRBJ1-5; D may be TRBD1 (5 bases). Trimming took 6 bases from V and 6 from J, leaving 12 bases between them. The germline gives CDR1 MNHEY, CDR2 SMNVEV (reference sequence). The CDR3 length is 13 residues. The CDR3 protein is CASRDSLAQPQHF. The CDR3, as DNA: TGTGCCAGCAGAGACAGTCTGGCTCAGCCCCAGCATTTT.